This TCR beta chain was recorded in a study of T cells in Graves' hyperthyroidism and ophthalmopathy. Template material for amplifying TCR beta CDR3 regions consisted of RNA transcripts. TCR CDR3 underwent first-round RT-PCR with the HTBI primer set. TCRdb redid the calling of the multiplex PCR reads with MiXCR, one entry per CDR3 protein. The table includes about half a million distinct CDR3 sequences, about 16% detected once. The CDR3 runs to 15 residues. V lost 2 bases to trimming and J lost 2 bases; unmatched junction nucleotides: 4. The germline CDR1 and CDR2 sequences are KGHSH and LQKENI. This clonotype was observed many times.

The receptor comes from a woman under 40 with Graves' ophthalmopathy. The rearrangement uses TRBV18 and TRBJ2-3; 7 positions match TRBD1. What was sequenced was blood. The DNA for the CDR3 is TGTGCCAGCTCACCAGTGACAGGGACCACAGATACGCAGTATTTT. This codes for CASSPVTGTTDTQYF.